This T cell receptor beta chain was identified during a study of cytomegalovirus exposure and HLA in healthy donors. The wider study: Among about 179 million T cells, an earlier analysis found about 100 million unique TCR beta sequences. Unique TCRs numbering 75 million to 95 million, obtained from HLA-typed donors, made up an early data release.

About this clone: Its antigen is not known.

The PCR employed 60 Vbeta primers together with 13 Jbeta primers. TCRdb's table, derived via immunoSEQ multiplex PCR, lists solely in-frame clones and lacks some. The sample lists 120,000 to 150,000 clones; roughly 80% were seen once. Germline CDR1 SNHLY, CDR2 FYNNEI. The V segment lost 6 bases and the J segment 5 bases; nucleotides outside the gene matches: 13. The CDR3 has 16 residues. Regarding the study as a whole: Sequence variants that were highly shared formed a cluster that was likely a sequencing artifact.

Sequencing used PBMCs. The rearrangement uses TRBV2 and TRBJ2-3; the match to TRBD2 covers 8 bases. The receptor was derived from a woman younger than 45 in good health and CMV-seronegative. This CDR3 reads CASSVNRVAGGDTQYF. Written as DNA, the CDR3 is TGTGCCAGCAGCGTAAACAGGGTGGCGGGAGGAGATACGCAGTATTTT.